This is a list of T cell receptor beta chains from one sample in a study of T-cell memory formation after mild COVID-19. TCRdb processed the 5' RACE reads anew with MiXCR; each CDR3 protein has one entry. Here the sample spans approximately 260,000 distinct CDR3 sequences, roughly 18% being singletons. Sequencing used PBMCs or a T cell subset sorted from them (not recorded which). These receptor sequences come from a man younger than 30 who had mild COVID-19 (a few samples of this study predate the infection). Cell type and time point are not known. Both conserved end residues are part of each CDR3. A D gene is named only where the DNA matches it firmly. Clone size is shown for a subset of rows, as once, few, many or a class of expanded clone.

>TRBV7-6|NA|TRBJ1-1|NA
TGTGCCAGCAGCTTAGGAGCCCCTAGTCGGGAGATGAACACTGAAGCTTTCTTT
CASSLGAPSREMNTEAFF
>TRBV15|NA|TRBJ1-6|NA
TGTGCCACCAAGGGGGGACTAAGCAATTCACCCCTCCACTTT
CATKGGLSNSPLHF
>TRBV10-3|NA|TRBJ1-2|NA
TGTGCCATCACTACAGGGACAAGGCTGAACTATGGCTACACCTTC
CAITTGTRLNYGYTF
>TRBV4-3|NA|TRBJ1-1|NA
TGCGCCATCAAAGGGTCTCGGACTGAAGCTTTCTTT
CAIKGSRTEAFF
>TRBV7-6|few|TRBJ1-5|NA
TGTGCCAGCAGCTTGACAGGAGGAAGCAATCAGCCCCAGCATTTT
CASSLTGGSNQPQHF
>TRBV30|few|TRBJ2-1|NA
TGTGCCTGGAGTCCGGACGGACAGTACAATGAGCAGTTCTTC
CAWSPDGQYNEQFF
>TRBV5-6|few|TRBJ1-1|NA
TGTGCCAGCAGCTTGGACAGGAGGTCCCAAGCTTTCTTT
CASSLDRRSQAFF
>TRBV3-1|few|TRBJ2-1|TRBD2
TGTGCCAGCAGCTCCCTAGCGGGGGGCGCGGAGGGGGAGCAGTTCTTC
CASSSLAGGAEGEQFF
>TRBV5-1|few|TRBJ1-1|NA
TGCGCCAGCAGCTTGGGCAGGGAAGTCGCTGAAGCTTTCTTT
CASSLGREVAEAFF
>TRBV3-1|few|TRBJ2-5|TRBD1
TGTGCCAGCAGCTCCTGGGACAGGGCCTTGGGCCAAGAGACCCAGTACTTC
CASSSWDRALGQETQYF
>TRBV2|NA|TRBJ1-1|TRBD1
TGTGCCAGCAGGAGGGAAGCTGCGCCCCACAGGGGCTTGACTTTCTTT
CASRREAAPHRGLTFF
>TRBV12-3/TRBV12-4|few|TRBJ2-3|TRBD1
TGTGCCAGCAGCCTCAGAGGGGGCGTCCCAGATACGCAGTATTTT
CASSLRGGVPDTQYF
>TRBV12-3/TRBV12-4|once|TRBJ1-5|TRBD1
TGTGCCAGCAGTTTACTGCCAGGGGGACCAAGTCAGCCCCAGCATTTT
CASSLLPGGPSQPQHF
>TRBV7-2|NA|TRBJ1-5|NA
TGTGCCAGCAGTTCACAAAATCAGCCCCAGCATTTT
CASSSQNQPQHF
>TRBV12-3/TRBV12-4|many|TRBJ2-5|TRBD1
TGTGCCAGCAGCCCAGGGGGTCTAAAAGAGACCCAGTACTTC
CASSPGGLKETQYF
>TRBV5-1|NA|TRBJ1-2|NA
TGCGCCAGCAGCTTGGGGTTAGGCGGCCTAAACTATGGCTACACCTTC
CASSLGLGGLNYGYTF